Below are 29 T cell receptor beta chains sequenced from a single sample in a study of control samples from healthy donors and cancer patients. Clones were sequenced by immunoSEQ multiplex PCR, and TCRdb holds only the in-frame ones, with some missing. The sample shows about 120,000 clones, around 87% of them seen only once. The sequenced sample was blood. The origin of the receptors is a man aged 60 to 69 in good health.

This clone has a handful of counts. The V call is TRBV5-8, the J call TRBJ1-2; a possible D gene is TRBD1 (5 bases). The CDR3 length is 16 residues. V was pared by 0 bases and J by 4 bases, with 16 bases between. In germline, CDR1 is SGHTS, CDR2 YDEGEE. CDR3: CASSLEFTGQSYGYTF. For the CDR3, the DNA is TGTGCCAGCAGCTTGGAGTTCACTGGACAAAGCTATGGCTACACCTTC.

The J gene is TRBJ2-2, the V gene TRBV10-3; 9 bases fit TRBD1. After removal of 4 bases from V and 2 bases from J, the junction contained 2 bases not matched to a gene. The CDR3 length is 15 residues. Germline loops: CDR1 ENHRY, CDR2 SYGVKD. The CDR3, as DNA: TGTGCCATCAGTGGGACAGGGGTTAACACCGGGGAGCTGTTTTTT. Amino acid sequence: CAISGTGVNTGELFF.

This rearrangement joins TRBV5-1 to TRBJ2-2; 8 positions match TRBD1. This CDR3 contains 16 residues. After removal of 4 bases from V and 3 bases from J, the junction contained 8 bases not matched to a gene. Germline CDR1 SGHRS, CDR2 YFSETQ. DNA for the CDR3: TGCGCCAGCAGCGGATTAGACAGGGGAGACACCGGGGAGCTGTTTTTT. The encoded protein is CASSGLDRGDTGELFF.

V is TRBV19 and J is TRBJ1-5, with 9 bases that match TRBD1. CDR3 length: 17 amino acids. The germline V gene has CDR1 LNHDA and CDR2 SQIVND (reference sequence). V was clipped by 5 bases and J by 0 bases; unmatched bases: 8. CDR3 DNA sequence: TGTGCCAGTAGTCCCGGGACAGGGTCCTATAGCAATCAGCCCCAGCATTTT. Amino acids: CASSPGTGSYSNQPQHF.

The rearrangement joins TRBV7-9 to TRBJ1-2, with a weak D call TRBD1 (6 bases). The germline V gene encodes CDR1 SEHNR and CDR2 FQNEAQ (reference sequence). CDR3 length: 14 amino acids. Between the trimmed V and J ends, which lost 5 bases and 1 base, there was a span of 11 bases. This chain's CDR3 is CASSHRDNNYGYTF. CDR3 nucleotide sequence: TGTGCCAGCAGCCATCGGGACAATAACTATGGCTACACCTTC.

In DNA form, the CDR3 reads TGTGCCAGCAGTCTAGACAGCTACTATGGCTACACCTTC. It translates to CASSLDSYYGYTF. V and J are TRBV28 and TRBJ1-2; D may be TRBD1 (5 bases). V was clipped by 5 bases and J by 3 bases, with 10 bases between them. The germline V gene has CDR1 MDHEN and CDR2 SYDVKM. The CDR3 is 13 amino acids.

This clone was recorded only once. This sequence joins TRBV14 and TRBJ1-1, with TRBD1 matching 10 bases. Trimming removed 4 bases from V and 4 bases from J; junction bases left unmatched: 15. CDR1 SGHDN and CDR2 FVKESK come from the germline V gene. The CDR3 contains 18 residues. In nucleotides, the CDR3 is TGTGCCAGCAGCCCTACCCATGACAGGGGGCCCTGTGGCACTGAAGCTTTCTTT. It codes for CASSPTHDRGPCGTEAFF.

The chain couples TRBV28 to TRBJ2-7, with D perhaps TRBD2 (6 bases). The CDR3 covers 15 residues. Germline V lookup: CDR1 MDHEN, CDR2 SYDVKM. The V gene lost 5 bases and the J gene lost 2 bases, with 16 bases spanning the gap. CDR3: CASSPPGTGAYEQYF. The CDR3 coding sequence is TGTGCCAGCAGTCCTCCCGGGACTGGAGCCTACGAGCAGTACTTC.

This clone was detected once. The rearrangement links TRBV2 to TRBJ2-7, with 10 bases identical to TRBD1. Looked up from germline, CDR1 is SNHLY and CDR2 is FYNNEI. Germline trimming cut 6 bases from V and 2 bases from J; bases unmatched to any gene: 4. The CDR3 runs 14 residues. The CDR3 region is CASRKGQGPYEQYF. In DNA form, the CDR3 reads TGTGCCAGCAGAAAGGGACAGGGGCCCTACGAGCAGTACTTC.

The J gene is TRBJ2-5, the V gene TRBV29-1; D is possibly TRBD1 or TRBD2 (5 bases each). The CDR3 consists of 12 residues. CDR1 is SQVTM, CDR2 ANQGSEA, per germline. Trimming took 7 bases from V and 4 from J, leaving 13 bases between them. Here the CDR3 DNA reads TGCAGCGCCGGGACGGCAACAGAGACCCAGTACTTC. Translation gives CSAGTATETQYF.

The rearrangement links TRBV7-3 to TRBJ1-5, with 7 bases fitting TRBD1. V lost 6 bases, J lost 1 base, and 12 bases stayed unmatched. The CDR3 totals 17 residues. Germline CDR1 is SGHTA and CDR2 is FQGTGA. The DNA of the CDR3 is TGTGCCAGCAGATCCGACAGGGACCTAAAAAGCAATCAGCCCCAGCATTTT. This sequence encodes CASRSDRDLKSNQPQHF.

The chain couples TRBV30 to TRBJ1-4, with D possibly TRBD1 on 6 matching bases. There are 14 residues in the CDR3. The germline V gene encodes CDR1 GTSNPN and CDR2 SVGIG (reference sequence). Trimming removed 6 bases from V and 8 bases from J, with 19 bases in between. The CDR3 protein is CACRGRGRGEKLFF. In DNA, the CDR3 is TGTGCCTGCCGTGGCAGGGGAAGGGGAGAAAAACTGTTTTTT.

The rearrangement uses TRBV7-6 and TRBJ2-7; D might be TRBD1 (6 bases). This CDR3 region has 17 residues. Germline values: CDR1 SGHVS, CDR2 FNYEAQ. V was clipped by 5 bases and J by 5 bases, with 25 bases between them. CDR3 bases: TGTGCCAGCAGCCTAAAGCAGGGGAATCTGCTGGTGGACGAGCAGTACTTC. Translated, it gives CASSLKQGNLLVDEQYF.

This clone appeared a few times. V usage is TRBV9 and J usage is TRBJ1-5; 10 bases map to TRBD1. Germline trimming cut 7 bases from V and 3 bases from J; bases unmatched to any gene: 7. The CDR3 extends over 15 amino acids. CDR1 and CDR2 (germline): SGDLS, YYNGEE. The CDR3 sequence is CASSGQGFPNQPQHF. For the CDR3, the DNA is TGTGCCAGCTCGGGACAGGGGTTCCCCAATCAGCCCCAGCATTTT.

The J gene is TRBJ2-5, the V gene TRBV15, with 14 bases matching TRBD2. Per germline, CDR1 LNHNV and CDR2 YYDKDF (reference sequence). This CDR3 comprises 18 residues. The trim removed 3 bases at V and 1 base at J, leaving 7 bases unmatched. CDR3 bases: TGTGCCACCAGCAGGGGACTAGCGGGGGAGATACTCCAAGAGACCCAGTACTTC. Its translation: CATSRGLAGEILQETQYF.

This clone was detected ten times or more. The chain is built from TRBV5-1 and TRBJ1-6; 11 bases align to TRBD1. CDR1 SGHRS and CDR2 YFSETQ come from the germline V gene. This CDR3 is 15 amino acids long. After removal of 4 bases from V and 7 bases from J, the junction contained 4 bases not matched to a gene. The chain's CDR3 is CASSTGQGGNSPLHF. The CDR3 nucleotides read TGCGCCAGCAGCACGGGACAGGGGGGGAATTCACCCCTCCACTTT.

The gene calls are TRBV7-9 and TRBJ2-7; 15 nucleotides match TRBD2. This CDR3 is 16 amino acids long. Germline V lookup: CDR1 SEHNR, CDR2 FQNEAQ (reference sequence). V trimming: 3 bases; J trimming: 2 bases; junction bases outside the gene matches: 2. CDR3 nucleotides: TGTGCCAGCAGCTTGGGACTAGCGGGGGGACCCTACGAGCAGTACTTC. The encoded protein is CASSLGLAGGPYEQYF.

The V gene is TRBV4-2, the J gene TRBJ1-3; weak D call: TRBD1 (6 bases). V was pared by 2 bases and J by 1 base, with 9 bases between. The CDR3 runs to 15 residues. CDR1 and CDR2 from the germline V gene are LGHNA and YNFKEQ. The CDR3 DNA follows: TGTGCCAGCAGCCAAAACACAGGGTCTGGAAACACCATATATTTT. It translates to CASSQNTGSGNTIYF.

The chain links TRBV7-2 to TRBJ2-7; 9 bases fit TRBD1. V lost 7 bases, J lost 6 bases, and 7 bases stayed unmatched. CDR3 length: 13 amino acids. Germline V gene sequence: CDR1 SGHTA, CDR2 FQGNSA. The CDR3 here is CASTRDRAFEQYF. The CDR3 DNA follows: TGTGCCAGCACCAGGGACAGGGCTTTCGAGCAGTACTTC.

The V and J genes are TRBV19 and TRBJ1-1, with 8 nucleotides matching TRBD1. Germline CDR1 LNHDA, CDR2 SQIVND (reference sequence). V shed 7 bases, J shed 0 bases, and the junction held 10 bases outside the gene matches. This CDR3 has 16 amino acids. In DNA, the CDR3 is TGTGCCAGTAAACCCGACAGGGGTAGGATGAACACTGAAGCTTTCTTT. It translates to CASKPDRGRMNTEAFF.

This CDR3 reads CASSPTTGRSPLHF. CDR3 DNA sequence: TGTGCCAGCAGCCCTACGACAGGGAGGTCACCCCTCCACTTT. V and J are TRBV9 and TRBJ1-6; 7 nucleotides agree with TRBD1. This CDR3 has 14 amino acids. Germline V gene data show CDR1 as SGDLS and CDR2 as YYNGEE. V lost 4 bases and J lost 10; bases outside the gene matches: 8. The full variable domain, in which reference TRBV9 and TRBJ1-6 provide the parts outside the CDR3, is DSGVTQTPKHLITATGQRVTLRCSPRSGDLSVYWYQQSLDQGLQFLIQYYNGEERAKGNILERFSAQQFPDLHSELNLSSLELGDSALYFCASSPTTGRSPLHFGNGTRLTVT.

This chain connects TRBV7-2 to TRBJ1-1, with D possibly TRBD1 on 6 matching bases. The V gene lost 8 bases and the J gene lost 5 bases, with 15 bases spanning the gap. CDR3 length: 13 residues. CDR1 is SGHTA, CDR2 FQGNSA, per germline. The CDR3 DNA follows: TGTGCCAGCGGGGGGCAGGGAGAGACTGAAGCTTTCTTT. This sequence encodes CASGGQGETEAFF.

V gene TRBV5-1 combines with J gene TRBJ2-3; no clear D. CDR3 length equals 15 residues. The ends were cut back, 0 bases at V and 2 bases at J, with 10 bases in the middle. In germline, CDR1 is SGHRS, CDR2 YFSETQ. The CDR3 sequence: CASSLEPNPTDTQYF. The DNA for the CDR3 is TGCGCCAGCAGCTTGGAGCCAAACCCCACAGATACGCAGTATTTT.

This clone was seen once. This chain uses TRBV30 with TRBJ1-5, with D perhaps TRBD1 (5 bases). The CDR3 is 13 residues long. Germline CDR1 and CDR2: GTSNPN and SVGIG (reference sequence). Trimming removed 2 bases from V and 5 bases from J, with 10 bases in between. CDR3 coding DNA: TGTGCCTGGAGTCGGGGCGTCGATCAGCCCCAGCATTTT. As protein: CAWSRGVDQPQHF.

The rearrangement joins TRBV6-5 to TRBJ2-7; D unresolved. The V and J ends lost 2 bases and 0 bases respectively, with 11 bases between them. Germline V gene data show CDR1 as MNHEY and CDR2 as SVGAGI. The CDR3 is 15 amino acids. DNA of the CDR3: TGTGCCAGCAGTTACATACCGGCAAGCTCCTACGAGCAGTACTTC. Translated: CASSYIPASSYEQYF.

V gene TRBV30 combines with J gene TRBJ2-7; D may match TRBD1 or TRBD2 (6 bases each). The germline gives CDR1 GTSNPN, CDR2 SVGIG (reference sequence). Between the trimmed V and J ends, which lost 2 bases and 2 bases, there was a span of 10 bases. CDR3 length: 13 amino acids. The CDR3 DNA sequence: TGTGCCTGGAGTAAAGGGGGGCCCTACGAGCAGTACTTC. The encoded protein is CAWSKGGPYEQYF. The complete variable domain, with remaining parts taken from reference TRBV30 and TRBJ2-7, reads SQTIHQWPATLVQPVGSPLSLECTVEGTSNPNLYWYRQAAGRGLQLLFYSVGIGQISSEVPQNLSASRPQDRQFILSSKKLLLSDSGFYLCAWSKGGPYEQYFGPGTRLTVT.

The chain is built from TRBV21-1 and TRBJ2-7; the D segment call TRBD1 is taken from the table without a DNA check. TRBV21-1 corresponds to a pseudogene. This CDR3 contains 14 residues. The CDR3 loop reads CASSCRGSSYEQYF. CDR3 DNA: TGTGCCAGCAGCTGCAGGGGAAGCTCCTACGAGCAGTACTTC.

This clone was seen just once. V gene TRBV19 combines with J gene TRBJ2-5, with 12 positions matching TRBD2. Germline trimming cut 6 bases from V and 5 bases from J; bases unmatched to any gene: 10. This CDR3 contains 16 residues. Germline V lookup: CDR1 LNHDA, CDR2 SQIVND (reference sequence). The CDR3, as DNA: TGTGCCAGTAGAGAGACTAGCGGGGGATTATTTGAGACCCAGTACTTC. Translated, it gives CASRETSGGLFETQYF. Full variable domain (missing parts from reference TRBV19 and TRBJ2-5): DGGITQSPKYLFRKEGQNVTLSCEQNLNHDAMYWYRQDPGQGLRLIYYSQIVNDFQKGDIAEGYSVSREKKESFPLTVTSAQKNPTAFYLCASRETSGGLFETQYFGPGTRLLVL.

This clone was recorded once. The chain couples TRBV16 to TRBJ1-2, with no clear D. Trimming removed 4 bases at V and 7 bases at J, with 22 bases between. There are 16 residues in the CDR3. Germline V CDR1 and CDR2: KGHSY, FQNENV. The CDR3 DNA reads as TGTGCCAGCAGCCCTCACAATCAGCCCGTAGGTGGTGGCTACACCTTC. Protein: CASSPHNQPVGGGYTF.